The next 21 T cell receptor beta chains were all read from a single sample in a study of vaccination and CD4 T cells after COVID-19. The Oncomine TCR Beta short-read assay was applied to DNA of cultured CD4+ T cells. Via MiXCR, TCRdb re-called the PCR reads, giving one row per CDR3 protein. The sample shows about 29,000 distinct CDR3 sequences, roughly 57% of them seen only once. Treatment denoted: roughly 11-day PBMC culture with coronavirus spike peptide pools or control peptides (ViraFEST assay). No antigens are known for them. The material was CD4+ T cells from blood, cultured in vitro, obtained after SARS-CoV-2 vaccination. The receptors were gathered from a human donor who received a COVID-19 vaccine.

This chain uses TRBV6-2 or TRBV6-3 with TRBJ1-2; a weak D match, TRBD1 (5 bases). The CDR3 is 13 amino acids. Germline loops: CDR1 MNHEY, CDR2 SVGEGT. Trimming shortened V by 2 bases and J by 5 bases, and 9 bases separated the two germline ends. This CDR3 is CASSYGRDYGYTF. The CDR3 bases are TGTGCCAGCAGTTACGGCAGGGATTATGGCTACACCTTC.

The CDR3 sequence is CASSLVASGNNEQFF. DNA for the CDR3: TGTGCCAGCAGCTTAGTCGCTAGCGGAAACAATGAGCAGTTCTTC. The chain employs TRBV7-8 and TRBJ2-1, with 7 nucleotides matching TRBD2. The CDR3 has 15 amino acids. V gave up 1 base and J gave up 5 bases; unmatched junction bases: 5. Germline V gene sequence: CDR1 SGHVS, CDR2 FQNEAQ.

The chain joins TRBV7-9 to TRBJ1-1; the match to TRBD1 covers 7 bases. The CDR3 covers 18 residues. The germline gives CDR1 SEHNR, CDR2 FQNEAQ (reference sequence). V lost 5 bases, J lost 0 bases, and 15 bases stayed unmatched. For the CDR3, the DNA is TGTGCCAGCAGCCGCATGACCTTTCCGGGACAGTTGAACACTGAAGCTTTCTTT. It yields the protein CASSRMTFPGQLNTEAFF.

The chain joins TRBV6-4 to TRBJ2-1; no clear D gene. The germline gives CDR1 MRHNA, CDR2 SNTAGT. The ends were cut back, 2 bases at V and 5 bases at J, with 13 bases in the middle. The CDR3 runs 15 residues. Here the CDR3 reads CASSDRFKRHNEQFF. CDR3 DNA sequence: TGTGCCAGCAGTGACAGGTTTAAAAGGCACAATGAGCAGTTCTTC.

The chain combines TRBV11-3 with TRBJ2-7, with 8 bases fitting TRBD2. Germline CDR1 reads SGHNT; CDR2 reads YENEEA. Germline trimming cut 2 bases from V and 3 bases from J; bases unmatched to any gene: 12. The CDR3 runs to 17 residues. CDR3 region: CASSLFSGGGLDYEQYF. CDR3 in DNA: TGTGCCAGCAGCTTATTCTCCGGGGGGGGGCTGGACTACGAGCAGTACTTC.

Note on this clonotype: Relative to the germline gene, one junction end is altered; a read error may explain this. J is TRBJ2-7 and V is TRBV5-1, with 7 bases identical to TRBD1. CDR1 SGHRS and CDR2 YFSETQ come from the germline V gene. There are 14 residues in the CDR3. Here the CDR3 reads CASSVGTASYEQYF. Written as DNA, the CDR3 is TGCGCCAGCAGCGTAGGGACAGCCTCCTACGAGCAATACTTC. Complete variable domain (other parts from reference TRBV5-1 and TRBJ2-7): KAGVTQTPRYLIKTRGQQVTLSCSPISGHRSVSWYQQTPGQGLQFLFEYFSETQRNKGNFPGRFSGRQFSNSRSEMNVSTLELGDSALYLCASSVGTASYEQYFGPGTRLTVT.

V usage is TRBV5-1 and J usage is TRBJ1-6; 9 nucleotides agree with TRBD1. Looked up from germline, CDR1 is SGHRS and CDR2 is YFSETQ. V lost 5 bases and J lost 6; bases outside the gene matches: 3. The CDR3 has 14 residues. The CDR3 DNA reads TGCGCCAGCAGTCTGGGACAGGGTAATTCACCCCTCCACTTT. Amino acid sequence: CASSLGQGNSPLHF.

The chain couples TRBV11-2 to TRBJ1-6; no firm D call. V lost 5 bases to trimming and J lost 14 bases, with 13 bases between them. The CDR3 length is 12 residues. Germline CDR1 SGHAT, CDR2 FQNNGV. In DNA, the CDR3 is TGTGCCAGCAGCCCCCCAGGATTCACCCTCCACTTT. The encoded protein is CASSPPGFTLHF.

CDR3: CATSDGLAGGLEQFF. As DNA, the CDR3 is TGTGCCACCAGTGATGGACTAGCGGGGGGGCTTGAGCAGTTCTTC. The chain is built from TRBV24-1 and TRBJ2-1; TRBD2 agrees at 15 bases. Germline lookup yields CDR1 KGHDR and CDR2 SFDVKD. The length of the CDR3 is 15 residues. Germline trimming cut 3 bases from V and 9 bases from J; bases unmatched to any gene: 2.

This clonotype has only a few counts. The gene calls are TRBV20-1 and TRBJ2-7; TRBD1 matches at 8 bases. CDR1 is DFQATT and CDR2 is SNEGSKA in the germline V gene (reference sequence). The CDR3 spans 13 residues. V was clipped by 6 bases and J by 2 bases; unmatched bases: 6. CDR3 amino acids: CSATDRGPYEQYF. CDR3 coding DNA: TGCAGTGCAACCGACAGGGGCCCCTACGAGCAGTACTTC.

The chain joins TRBV15 to TRBJ2-3, with 7 bases fitting TRBD1. Losses at the gene ends were 1 base for V and 3 bases for J; bases not matched to a gene: 4. The CDR3 runs to 15 residues. The germline V gene has CDR1 LNHNV and CDR2 YYDKDF (reference sequence). In nucleotides, the CDR3 is TGTGCCACCAGCAGAGCCGGGACAGAAACAGATACGCAGTATTTT. Translated, it gives CATSRAGTETDTQYF.

This clonotype was seen a few times. The chain combines TRBV20-1 with TRBJ2-1; TRBD1 matches 9 bases. The trim removed 8 bases at V and 5 bases at J, leaving 22 bases unmatched. CDR3 length: 18 residues. Germline-derived CDR1 and CDR2 are DFQATT and SNEGSKA (reference sequence). The DNA for the CDR3 is TGCAGTCACATAACCCAACCGGGACAGGGCCACAACCACAATGAGCAGTTCTTC. Residues: CSHITQPGQGHNHNEQFF.

The chain couples TRBV7-9 to TRBJ2-2, with TRBD2 as a possible D gene (5 bases). Trimming cost V 1 base and J 1 base, with 7 bases left between them. Germline V gives CDR1 SEHNR, CDR2 FQNEAQ (reference sequence). The CDR3 runs to 15 residues. CDR3 DNA: TGTGCCAGCAGCTTAGGAGGGTGGAACACCGGGGAGCTGTTTTTT. Translation: CASSLGGWNTGELFF.

The chain combines TRBV5-4 with TRBJ2-1, with a possible D match to TRBD1 (6 bases). The J call could be wrong; TRBJ2-7 is a better fit for the DNA end. The CDR3 loop spans 13 amino acids. The germline V gene has CDR1 SGHNT and CDR2 YYREEE (reference sequence). The CDR3 sequence is CASSPGTFYEQYF. The CDR3 bases are TGTGCCAGCAGCCCCGGGACATTTTACGAGCAGTACTTC.

The J gene is TRBJ2-7, the V gene TRBV6-1; 8 bases match TRBD1. V lost 5 bases and J lost 4; bases outside the gene matches: 7. From germline, CDR1 is MNHNS and CDR2 SASEGT. The CDR3 runs 14 residues. The DNA of the CDR3 is TGTGCCAGCAGTAATCCGGACAGGGCGTACGAGCAGTACTTC. Translation: CASSNPDRAYEQYF.

The rearrangement joins TRBV10-2 to TRBJ1-2; D is uncertain. The CDR3 consists of 12 residues. The V gene's germline CDR1 is WSHSY and CDR2 SAAADI. V was shortened by 3 bases and J by 3 bases, with 5 bases between the two germline ends. The CDR3 region is CASSDSYYGYTF. DNA of the CDR3: TGCGCCAGCAGTGATTCGTACTATGGCTACACCTTC.

The rearrangement links TRBV5-1 to TRBJ2-2, with D perhaps matching TRBD1 (6 bases). This CDR3 has 15 residues. Per germline, CDR1 SGHRS and CDR2 YFSETQ. Trimming took off 3 bases at V and 4 bases at J, with 13 bases between the two ends. The CDR3 reads CASSYGTTVTGELFF. DNA for the CDR3: TGCGCCAGCAGCTACGGGACAACTGTCACCGGGGAGCTGTTTTTT.

The chain combines TRBV24-1 with TRBJ1-2; D is uncertain. Germline CDR1 KGHDR, CDR2 SFDVKD. The V end lost 6 bases, the J end lost 6 bases, and 16 bases lay between the germline ends. There are 14 residues in the CDR3. The CDR3 bases are TGTGCCACCAGTCGATCCCGAGGGCCGGATGGCTACACCTTC. Translation gives CATSRSRGPDGYTF.

In its sample, this clonotype was seen once. This chain uses TRBV10-1 with TRBJ2-2, with D perhaps assigned TRBD1 or TRBD2 (5 bases each). Trimming shortened V by 5 bases and J by 9 bases, and 19 bases separated the two germline ends. The CDR3 is 15 residues long. The germline CDR1 and CDR2 sequences are WNHNN and SYGVQD (reference sequence). The CDR3 sequence: CASSRTGSDGRELFF. CDR3 in DNA: TGCGCCAGCAGTCGTACAGGATCCGACGGGAGGGAGCTGTTTTTT.

This clonotype was counted only a few times. The CDR3 here is CASSYGESGQPQHF. The DNA for the CDR3 is TGTGCCAGCAGCTACGGGGAATCGGGTCAGCCCCAGCATTTT. This chain links TRBV12-3 or TRBV12-4 with TRBJ1-5, with unresolved D. Deletions cut 6 bases from V and 6 bases from J, with 15 bases between. The CDR3 is made up of 14 amino acids.

The chain carries TRBV2 and TRBJ1-1, with TRBD1 as a possible D gene (5 bases). This CDR3 comprises 13 residues. Germline-derived CDR1 and CDR2 are SNHLY and FYNNEI. The V and J ends lost 3 bases and 10 bases respectively, with 15 bases between them. The CDR3 here is CASSEAGLKVAFF. The CDR3 bases are TGTGCCAGCAGTGAGGCAGGGCTGAAAGTAGCTTTCTTT.